This T cell receptor (beta chain) was recovered during a study of blood T cell repertoires in COVID-19. The germline gives CDR1 MNHEY, CDR2 SVGEGT. The CDR3 spans 12 residues. V dropped 4 bases and J dropped 10 bases, with 11 bases sitting between them. Method: immunoSEQ multiplex PCR; TCRdb's copy keeps in-frame clones and lacks some. The sample shows tens of thousands of clones, 85% to 90% of them seen only once. The sequenced material came from peripheral blood. This rearrangement joins TRBV6-2 or TRBV6-3 to TRBJ2-1; D is possibly TRBD2 (5 bases). The receptor's source is a man aged 55 to 70 with acute or convalescent COVID-19. The DNA of the CDR3 is TGTGCCAGCAGTTTCCCACTAGTCGAGCAGTTCTTC. As protein: CASSFPLVEQFF.